This record covers a single TCR beta chain. The data were obtained in a study of blood T cell repertoires in COVID-19. Across the whole study: Samples came from the United States, Italy and Spain, spanning acute and convalescent COVID-19. T cells, B-cell-depleted T cells, or PBMCs provided the cDNA or gDNA that served as material.

Source study methods: Estimated nucleated cell counts came from reference gene primer amplification. Sequencing was performed with immunoSEQ multiplex PCR; in TCRdb, only in-frame clones are kept and a portion is missing. V and J calls and clone size come straight from that table; D and trimming were deduced from the DNA. The sample contains about 250,000 clones, roughly 90% of which appear only once. This CDR3 has 15 amino acids. V was pared by 5 bases and J by 2 bases, with 8 bases of the junction left unmatched. Germline CDR1 reads LGHNT; CDR2 reads FRNRAP. The TCR sequence derives from a man younger than 40 with acute or convalescent COVID-19. The chain links TRBV12-5 to TRBJ1-1; TRBD1 matches 7 bases. The sequencing sample was made of peripheral blood. The CDR3 loop reads CASGENRGQNTEAFF. The CDR3 DNA reads TGTGCTAGTGGTGAAAACAGGGGTCAAAACACTGAAGCTTTCTTT.